Following are 31 T cell receptor beta chains from one sample sequenced in a study of hypomethylating agent response in myelodysplastic syndrome. This table comes from immunoSEQ multiplex PCR, and its TCRdb copy is limited to in-frame clones, with some not included. The data contain around 2,000 clones, approximately 86% of them singletons. Sequenced here: bone marrow, sampled before or after starting hypomethylating agent treatment for myelodysplastic syndrome (not recorded which). These TCRs come from a human donor with myelodysplastic syndrome.

This chain links TRBV7-9 with TRBJ1-1; 9 nucleotides match TRBD1. This CDR3 is built from 13 residues. Germline V gene sequence: CDR1 SEHNR, CDR2 FQNEAQ (reference sequence). With 5 bases clipped from V and 4 bases from J, the junction kept 2 bases outside the gene matches. The CDR3 region has the DNA TGTGCCAGCAGCCCGACAGGGGGCACTGAAGCTTTCTTT. Translated: CASSPTGGTEAFF.

Only one count was recorded for this clone. The V and J genes are TRBV6-5 and TRBJ1-2; D gene unclear. CDR1 MNHEY and CDR2 SVGAGI come from the germline V gene. V lost 0 bases, J lost 1 base, and 9 bases lay in between. The CDR3 has 15 amino acids. CDR3 amino acids: CASSYSRQFNYGYTF. For the CDR3, the DNA is TGTGCCAGCAGTTACTCGAGGCAGTTTAACTATGGCTACACCTTC.

V gene TRBV9 combines with J gene TRBJ1-1; 7 bases are shared with TRBD1. The germline V gene has CDR1 SGDLS and CDR2 YYNGEE. The CDR3 consists of 13 residues. The ends lost 3 bases at V and 8 bases at J; junction bases unmatched: 7. The CDR3, as DNA: TGTGCCAGCAGCGCCGGAGGGGGCCGGGAAGCTTTCTTT. The encoded protein is CASSAGGGREAFF.

This clone showed up just once. The V call is TRBV28, the J call TRBJ2-7; TRBD1 matches 7 bases. V lost 6 bases to trimming and J lost 2 bases; unmatched junction nucleotides: 7. This CDR3 region has 14 residues. Per germline, CDR1 MDHEN and CDR2 SYDVKM. The CDR3 loop is CASRAQGLTYEQYF. CDR3 in DNA: TGTGCCAGCAGGGCACAGGGGCTGACCTACGAGCAGTACTTC. Full variable domain (outside the CDR3, taken from reference TRBV28 and TRBJ2-7): DVKVTQSSRYLVKRTGEKVFLECVQDMDHENMFWYRQDPGLGLRLIYFSYDVKMKEKGDIPEGYSVSREKKERFSLILESASTNQTSMYLCASRAQGLTYEQYFGPGTRLTVT.

This clone was found once. The chain uses TRBV9 and TRBJ1-4; 7 bases are a match to TRBD1. V trimming: 3 bases; J trimming: 5 bases; junction bases outside the gene matches: 10. The CDR3 has 16 residues. The V gene's germline CDR1 is SGDLS and CDR2 YYNGEE. The CDR3 sequence: CASSARGQLLNEKLFF. CDR3 DNA sequence: TGTGCCAGCAGCGCCCGGGGACAGCTCTTAAATGAAAAACTGTTTTTT.

The sample holds one count of this clone. The V gene is TRBV6-1, the J gene TRBJ1-5; D is unresolved. CDR1 MNHNS and CDR2 SASEGT come from the germline V gene. The CDR3 runs 13 residues. Trimming left V 7 bases short and J 3 bases short, with 10 bases between. The CDR3 is CASNRVLNQPQHF. CDR3 nucleotides: TGTGCCAGCAATAGGGTACTCAATCAGCCCCAGCATTTT.

The chain couples TRBV19 to TRBJ2-1; weak D call: TRBD2 (6 bases). The CDR3 runs to 17 residues. Germline V CDR1 and CDR2: LNHDA, SQIVND (reference sequence). V was cut by 1 base and J by 4 bases, with 17 bases left in between. DNA for the CDR3: TGTGCCAGTAGTATAGGGGGGGTTTGGAGAACGTACAATGAGCAGTTCTTC. Its translation is CASSIGGVWRTYNEQFF.

This chain links TRBV19 with TRBJ2-7; D is tentatively TRBD1 or TRBD2 (6 bases each). V shed 3 bases and J shed 4 bases, with 16 bases lying between them. CDR1 is LNHDA, CDR2 SQIVND, per germline (reference sequence). This CDR3 comprises 15 residues. The CDR3 nucleotides are TGTGCCAGTAGTATGACTCTGCAGGGGAGGTACGAGCAGTACTTC. Amino acids: CASSMTLQGRYEQYF.

V gene TRBV9 combines with J gene TRBJ2-1; D gene ambiguous. V was cut by 2 bases and J by 5 bases, with 14 bases left in between. The CDR3 is 15 amino acids. The germline gives CDR1 SGDLS, CDR2 YYNGEE. CDR3 sequence: CASSVVDTAHNEQFF. The CDR3, as DNA: TGTGCCAGCAGCGTGGTCGACACGGCCCACAATGAGCAGTTCTTC.

The J gene is TRBJ2-7, the V gene TRBV2; a possible D gene is TRBD2 (5 bases). This CDR3 contains 15 residues. Germline V CDR1 and CDR2: SNHLY, FYNNEI. Trimming removed 2 bases from V and 5 bases from J, with 16 bases in between. CDR3 bases: TGTGCCAGCAGTGAACCGGGATTCAGCGTGGACGAGCAGTACTTC. It codes for CASSEPGFSVDEQYF.

This rearrangement joins TRBV30 to TRBJ2-1; no reliable D call. Trimming pared 0 bases from V and 0 bases from J, leaving 9 bases between. The CDR3 contains 15 residues. CDR1 is GTSNPN, CDR2 SVGIG, per germline (reference sequence). The CDR3 protein is CAWSVRSGSYNEQFF. CDR3 sequence (DNA): TGTGCCTGGAGTGTCCGGTCCGGCTCCTACAATGAGCAGTTCTTC.

The genes are TRBV5-1 and TRBJ1-1; 8 bases map to TRBD1. Germline V gives CDR1 SGHRS, CDR2 YFSETQ. The CDR3 has 12 residues. V lost 3 bases, J lost 5 bases, and 0 bases stayed unmatched. CDR3 sequence: CASSYRGTEAFF. The CDR3 region has the DNA TGCGCCAGCAGCTACAGGGGGACTGAAGCTTTCTTT.

V gene TRBV28 combines with J gene TRBJ1-5; D remains unclear. The CDR3 spans 13 residues. Trimming stripped 5 bases from V and 7 bases from J, with 12 bases between. CDR1 MDHEN and CDR2 SYDVKM come from the germline V gene. In DNA form, the CDR3 reads TGTGCCAGCAGTCGAACCGAGATCCAGCCCCAGCATTTT. Protein product: CASSRTEIQPQHF.

This clone appeared once. The chain recombines TRBV5-5 with TRBJ2-7; maybe TRBD1 (6 bases). V lost 0 bases to trimming and J lost 0 bases, with 7 bases between them. Germline V gives CDR1 SGHKS, CDR2 YYEKEE (reference sequence). The CDR3 loop spans 14 amino acids. The CDR3 here is CASSLVQGSYEQYF. The CDR3 DNA reads as TGTGCCAGCAGCTTGGTACAGGGCTCCTACGAGCAGTACTTC.

The rearrangement uses TRBV5-4 and TRBJ2-5, with D uncertain. This CDR3 is built from 15 residues. CDR1 and CDR2 (germline): SGHNT, YYREEE (reference sequence). Trimming removed 1 base from V and 2 bases from J, with 12 bases in between. CDR3: CASSLYSQTQETQYF. The DNA for the CDR3 is TGTGCCAGCAGCTTGTATAGTCAGACACAAGAGACCCAGTACTTC.

The CDR3 spells CASSLGGTGELFF. Here the CDR3 DNA reads TGCGCCAGCAGCTTGGGGGGCACCGGGGAGCTGTTTTTT. The chain links TRBV5-1 to TRBJ2-2; D gene unclear. Per the germline V gene, CDR1 is SGHRS and CDR2 is YFSETQ. The CDR3 totals 13 residues. Trimming stripped 0 bases from V and 4 bases from J, with 4 bases between.

CDR3 in DNA: TGTGCCAGCAGCGCGGGACAGGGGCAGGGCGATACGCAGTATTTT. This gives the protein CASSAGQGQGDTQYF. J is TRBJ2-3 and V is TRBV11-2; 10 positions match TRBD1. The CDR3 is made up of 15 amino acids. V dropped 5 bases and J dropped 6; count of bases not matched to a gene: 8. Per germline, CDR1 SGHAT and CDR2 FQNNGV.

The genes are TRBV30 and TRBJ2-4; D unclear. Per germline, CDR1 GTSNPN and CDR2 SVGIG (reference sequence). Trimming shortened V by 2 bases and J by 7 bases, and 15 bases separated the two germline ends. This CDR3 is built from 14 residues. CDR3 bases: TGTGCCTGGAGTTGGGCAGCACTCGGGAACATTCAGTACTTC. Translation gives CAWSWAALGNIQYF.

The V and J genes are TRBV30 and TRBJ1-1; D gene ambiguous. V dropped 3 bases and J dropped 2 bases, with 4 bases sitting between them. From germline, CDR1 is GTSNPN and CDR2 SVGIG (reference sequence). The CDR3 is made up of 11 amino acids. DNA for the CDR3: TGTGCCTGGAGGGAAAACACTGAAGCTTTCTTT. This sequence encodes CAWRENTEAFF. Using reference TRBV30 and TRBJ1-1 for the parts outside the CDR3, the full variable domain is SQTIHQWPATLVQPVGSPLSLECTVEGTSNPNLYWYRQAAGRGLQLLFYSVGIGQISSEVPQNLSASRPQDRQFILSSKKLLLSDSGFYLCAWRENTEAFFGQGTRLTVV.

This clone has just one count. V and J are TRBV5-5 and TRBJ1-2; 8 bases fit TRBD1. Germline lookup yields CDR1 SGHKS and CDR2 YYEKEE (reference sequence). There are 12 residues in the CDR3. V was clipped by 4 bases and J by 7 bases; unmatched bases: 3. The CDR3 region has the DNA TGTGCCAGCAGCCGGACAGGGTTTGGCTACACCTTC. This gives the protein CASSRTGFGYTF.

This chain uses TRBV7-8 with TRBJ2-7; D unresolved. The germline V gene encodes CDR1 SGHVS and CDR2 FQNEAQ. Trimming removed 6 bases from V and 3 bases from J, with 18 bases in between. There are 15 residues in the CDR3. CDR3 nucleotide sequence: TGTGCCAGCAGTCCGAGCAGAGACAAGGACTACGAGCAGTACTTC. It is translated as CASSPSRDKDYEQYF. Based on the CDR3 plus reference TRBV7-8 and TRBJ2-7, the full variable domain is GAGVSQSPRYKVAKRGQDVALRCDPISGHVSLFWYQQALGQGPEFLTYFQNEAQLDKSGLPSDRFFAERPEGSVSTLKIQRTQQEDSAVYLCASSPSRDKDYEQYFGPGTRLTVT.

This clone was counted a single time. This chain links TRBV7-6 with TRBJ2-1; TRBD2 aligns across 16 bases. Germline V gene lookup returns CDR1 SGHVS and CDR2 FNYEAQ. Trimming took 3 bases from V and 6 from J; bases not matched to a gene: 5. This CDR3 comprises 17 residues. The CDR3 sequence is CASSLGLAGGPRNEQFF. The CDR3 region has the DNA TGTGCCAGCAGCTTGGGACTAGCGGGAGGGCCTCGCAATGAGCAGTTCTTC. The full variable domain, with the rest looked up from reference TRBV7-6 and TRBJ2-1, is GAGVSQSPRYKVTKRGQDVALRCDPISGHVSLYWYRQALGQGPEFLTYFNYEAQQDKSGLPNDRFSAERPEGSISTLTIQRTEQRDSAMYRCASSLGLAGGPRNEQFFGPGTRLTVL.

The genes are TRBV5-6 and TRBJ2-7, with D uncertain. Germline CDR1 and CDR2: SGHDT and YYEEEE. This CDR3 region has 15 residues. The ends were cut back, 4 bases at V and 2 bases at J, with 16 bases in the middle. The CDR3 protein is CASSALTPRPYEQYF. As DNA, the CDR3 is TGTGCCAGCAGCGCCTTGACTCCCCGTCCCTACGAGCAGTACTTC.

This clone has only one observation. The chain uses TRBV27 and TRBJ2-1; 8 bases fit TRBD2. The length of the CDR3 is 14 residues. The germline CDR1 and CDR2 sequences are MNHEY and SMNVEV (reference sequence). The V gene end was trimmed by 5 bases and the J gene end by 4 bases; junction bases not matched to a gene: 4. The CDR3 DNA follows: TGTGCCAGCAGTCCCGGGGGGGCGTACAATGAGCAGTTCTTC. Amino acids: CASSPGGAYNEQFF.

V and J are TRBV30 and TRBJ1-1; 11 nucleotides agree with TRBD1. The CDR3 has 15 amino acids. Germline values: CDR1 GTSNPN, CDR2 SVGIG (reference sequence). Losses at the gene ends were 3 bases for V and 2 bases for J; bases not matched to a gene: 5. Here the CDR3 reads CAWSGGQGANTEAFF. DNA of the CDR3: TGTGCCTGGAGCGGTGGACAGGGGGCAAACACTGAAGCTTTCTTT.

The rearrangement uses TRBV7-2 and TRBJ2-3; D not certain. The CDR3 runs 11 residues. Germline-derived CDR1 and CDR2 are SGHTA and FQGNSA. V lost 2 bases, J lost 8 bases, and 5 bases lay in between. The CDR3 protein is CASSLLSTQYF. CDR3 nucleotide sequence: TGTGCCAGCAGCTTATTGAGTACGCAGTATTTT.

The V and J genes are TRBV30 and TRBJ1-1; the D is unclear. Germline CDR1 GTSNPN, CDR2 SVGIG (reference sequence). The CDR3 is 15 amino acids. V lost 1 base and J lost 1, with 13 bases in between. This chain's CDR3 is CAWSDLEGQNTEAFF. The CDR3 DNA follows: TGTGCCTGGAGTGATTTGGAAGGCCAGAACACTGAAGCTTTCTTT.

The chain uses TRBV28 and TRBJ1-1; D might be TRBD1 (5 bases). V was clipped by 8 bases and J by 1 base, with 20 bases between them. This CDR3 is built from 16 residues. Looked up from germline, CDR1 is MDHEN and CDR2 is SYDVKM. CDR3 DNA: TGTGCCAGCCTATCACCGCTTGGTGGGGCGAACACTGAAGCTTTCTTT. This codes for CASLSPLGGANTEAFF.

This clone appeared a few times. The chain recombines TRBV7-9 with TRBJ1-2; D gene uncertain. V was cut by 5 bases and J by 7 bases, with 14 bases left in between. Germline CDR1 is SEHNR and CDR2 is FQNEAQ (reference sequence). The CDR3 length is 13 residues. CDR3 sequence (DNA): TGTGCCAGCAGCCCGGACGGGCCATTTGGCTACACCTTC. Amino acid sequence: CASSPDGPFGYTF.

The chain is built from TRBV30 and TRBJ2-1; 14 bases are shared with TRBD2. V was clipped by 2 bases and J by 8 bases; unmatched bases: 5. The CDR3 spans 15 residues. CDR1 is GTSNPN, CDR2 SVGIG, per germline (reference sequence). CDR3 amino acids: CAWSPGTSGSDEQFF. CDR3 bases: TGTGCCTGGAGTCCTGGGACTAGCGGGAGCGATGAGCAGTTCTTC.

This clone has a single count. This chain joins TRBV11-3 and TRBJ2-3; D is ambiguous. The CDR3 loop spans 13 amino acids. CDR1 SGHNT and CDR2 YENEEA come from the germline V gene. V lost 0 bases, J lost 2 bases, and 3 bases lay in between. In nucleotides, the CDR3 is TGTGCCAGCAGCTTAGATCCCACAGATACGCAGTATTTT. This translates into CASSLDPTDTQYF.